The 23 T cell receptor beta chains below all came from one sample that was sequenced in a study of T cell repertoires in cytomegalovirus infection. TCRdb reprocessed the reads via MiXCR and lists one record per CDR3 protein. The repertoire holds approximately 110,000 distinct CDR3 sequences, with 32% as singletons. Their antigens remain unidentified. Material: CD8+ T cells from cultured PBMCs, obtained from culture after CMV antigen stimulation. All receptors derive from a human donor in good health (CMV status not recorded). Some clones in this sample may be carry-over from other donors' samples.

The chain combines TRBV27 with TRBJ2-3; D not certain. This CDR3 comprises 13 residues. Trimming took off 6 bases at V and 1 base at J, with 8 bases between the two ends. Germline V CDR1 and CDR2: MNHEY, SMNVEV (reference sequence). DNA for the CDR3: TGTGCCAGCAGCTCCCTGGGCACAGATACGCAGTATTTT. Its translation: CASSSLGTDTQYF.

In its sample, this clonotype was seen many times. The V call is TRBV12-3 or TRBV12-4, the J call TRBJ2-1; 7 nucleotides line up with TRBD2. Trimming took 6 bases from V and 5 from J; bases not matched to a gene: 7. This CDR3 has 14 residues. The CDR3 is CASSRAGLNNEQFF. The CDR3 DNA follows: TGTGCCAGCAGCCGAGCGGGGTTGAACAATGAGCAGTTCTTC.

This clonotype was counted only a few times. The CDR3 loop is CASLGQGNTGELFF. CDR3 DNA: TGTGCCAGCCTCGGACAGGGGAACACCGGGGAGCTGTTTTTT. The chain uses TRBV12-3 or TRBV12-4 and TRBJ2-2; 8 positions agree with TRBD1. CDR3 length: 14 amino acids. After removal of 8 bases from V and 1 base from J, the junction contained 3 bases not matched to a gene.

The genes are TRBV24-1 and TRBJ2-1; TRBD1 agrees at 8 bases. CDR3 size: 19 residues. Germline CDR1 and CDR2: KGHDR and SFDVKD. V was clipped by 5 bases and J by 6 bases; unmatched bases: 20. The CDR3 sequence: CATSAPGQDWVGGTNEQFF. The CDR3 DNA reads TGTGCCACCAGTGCCCCGGGACAGGACTGGGTAGGGGGGACCAATGAGCAGTTCTTC.

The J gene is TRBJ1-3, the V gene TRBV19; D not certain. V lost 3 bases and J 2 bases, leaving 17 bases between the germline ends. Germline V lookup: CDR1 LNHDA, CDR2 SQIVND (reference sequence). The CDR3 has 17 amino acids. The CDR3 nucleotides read TGTGCCAGTAGTATGGAGACTCCGGGCCGTGCTGGAAACACCATATATTTT. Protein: CASSMETPGRAGNTIYF.

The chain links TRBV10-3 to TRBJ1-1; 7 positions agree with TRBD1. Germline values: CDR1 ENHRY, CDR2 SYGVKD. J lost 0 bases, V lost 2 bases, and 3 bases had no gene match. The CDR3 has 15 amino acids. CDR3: CAISENRGLNTEAFF. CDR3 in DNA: TGTGCCATCAGTGAGAACAGGGGCCTGAACACTGAAGCTTTCTTT.

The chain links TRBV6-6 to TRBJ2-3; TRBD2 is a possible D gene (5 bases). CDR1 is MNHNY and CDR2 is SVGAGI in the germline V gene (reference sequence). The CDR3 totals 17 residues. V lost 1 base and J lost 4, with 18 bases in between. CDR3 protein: CASSYFPESNGADTQYF. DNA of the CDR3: TGTGCCAGCAGTTACTTCCCCGAAAGTAACGGGGCAGATACGCAGTATTTT.

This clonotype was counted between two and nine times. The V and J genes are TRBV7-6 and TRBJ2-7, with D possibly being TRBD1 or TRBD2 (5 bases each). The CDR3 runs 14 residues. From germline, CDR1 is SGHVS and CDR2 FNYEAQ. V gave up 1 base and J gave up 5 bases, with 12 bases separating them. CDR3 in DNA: TGTGCCAGCAGCTTAGGAGGGGTGGCCCACGAGCAGTACTTC. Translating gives CASSLGGVAHEQYF.

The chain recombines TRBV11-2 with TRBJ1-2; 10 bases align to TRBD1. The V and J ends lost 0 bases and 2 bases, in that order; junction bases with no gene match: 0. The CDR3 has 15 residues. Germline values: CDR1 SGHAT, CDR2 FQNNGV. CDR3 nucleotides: TGTGCCAGCAGCTTAGAGGGACAGGGGAACTATGGCTACACCTTC. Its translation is CASSLEGQGNYGYTF.

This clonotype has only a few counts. This chain's CDR3 is CSARDLGQGDYGGYTF. DNA of the CDR3: TGCAGTGCTAGAGATCTGGGACAGGGGGATTACGGTGGCTACACCTTC. J is TRBJ1-2 and V is TRBV20-1, with 11 bases fitting TRBD1. Germline loops: CDR1 DFQATT, CDR2 SNEGSKA (reference sequence). The CDR3 is 16 residues long. V gave up 0 bases and J gave up 7 bases; unmatched junction bases: 10.

DNA for the CDR3: TGTGCCAGCAGCCAAGAAGTGACAGCGAACACCGGGGAGCTGTTTTTT. Translating it yields CASSQEVTANTGELFF. The chain couples TRBV14 to TRBJ2-2; possible D gene TRBD1, 5 bases. Germline loops: CDR1 SGHDN, CDR2 FVKESK. Between the trimmed V and J ends, which lost 0 bases and 0 bases, there was a span of 8 bases. CDR3 length equals 16 residues.

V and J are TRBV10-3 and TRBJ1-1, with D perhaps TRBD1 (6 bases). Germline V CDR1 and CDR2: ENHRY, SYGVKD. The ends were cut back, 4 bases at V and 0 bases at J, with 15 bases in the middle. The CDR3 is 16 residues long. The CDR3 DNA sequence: TGTGCCATCAGTGGCCAGGGGATCCGGATGAACACTGAAGCTTTCTTT. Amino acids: CAISGQGIRMNTEAFF.

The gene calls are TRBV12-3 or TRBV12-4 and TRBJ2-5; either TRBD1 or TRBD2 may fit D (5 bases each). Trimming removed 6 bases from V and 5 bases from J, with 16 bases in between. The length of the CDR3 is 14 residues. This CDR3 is CASSSPGTWETQYF. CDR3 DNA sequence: TGTGCCAGCAGCTCCCCCGGGACCTGGGAGACCCAGTACTTC.

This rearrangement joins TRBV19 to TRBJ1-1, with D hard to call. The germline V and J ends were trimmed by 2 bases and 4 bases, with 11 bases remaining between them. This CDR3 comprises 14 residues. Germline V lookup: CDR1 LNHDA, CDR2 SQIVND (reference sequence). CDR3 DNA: TGTGCCAGTAGTATACAGGAAGGGTCCACTGAAGCTTTCTTT. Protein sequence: CASSIQEGSTEAFF.

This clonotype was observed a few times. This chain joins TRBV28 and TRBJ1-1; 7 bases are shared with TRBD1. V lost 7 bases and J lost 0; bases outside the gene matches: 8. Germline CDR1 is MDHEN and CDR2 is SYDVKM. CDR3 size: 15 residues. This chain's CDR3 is CASNDRQGMNTEAFF. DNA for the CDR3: TGTGCCAGCAATGATCGACAGGGCATGAACACTGAAGCTTTCTTT.

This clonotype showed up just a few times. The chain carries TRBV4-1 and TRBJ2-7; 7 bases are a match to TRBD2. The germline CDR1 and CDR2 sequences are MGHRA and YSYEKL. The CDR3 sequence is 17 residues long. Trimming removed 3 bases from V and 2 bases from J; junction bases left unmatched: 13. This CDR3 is CASSHTQEASGTYEQYF. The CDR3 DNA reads TGCGCCAGCAGCCACACGCAAGAAGCTAGCGGAACCTACGAGCAGTACTTC.

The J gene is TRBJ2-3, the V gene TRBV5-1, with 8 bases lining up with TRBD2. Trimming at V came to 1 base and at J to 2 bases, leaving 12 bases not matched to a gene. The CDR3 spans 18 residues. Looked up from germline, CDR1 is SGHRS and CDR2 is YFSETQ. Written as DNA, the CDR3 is TGCGCCAGCAGCTTGTTGCCAGTGACGGGGGGGACCACAGATACGCAGTATTTT. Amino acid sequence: CASSLLPVTGGTTDTQYF.

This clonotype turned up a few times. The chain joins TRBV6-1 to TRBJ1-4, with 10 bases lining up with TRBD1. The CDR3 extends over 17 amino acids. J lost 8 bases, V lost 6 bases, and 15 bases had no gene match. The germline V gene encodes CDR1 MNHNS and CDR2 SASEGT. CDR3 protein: CASSRGPGTGEKEKLFF. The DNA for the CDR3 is TGTGCCAGCAGCCGAGGGCCCGGGACAGGGGAAAAAGAAAAACTGTTTTTT.

The CDR3 bases are TGTGCCAGCAGCTCGGAGTTGGGGGCCACGGAGCAGTACTTC. Amino acid sequence: CASSSELGATEQYF. This chain links TRBV7-6 with TRBJ2-7, with D maybe TRBD1 (6 bases). Trimming shortened V by 4 bases and J by 7 bases, and 17 bases separated the two germline ends. Germline V gene sequence: CDR1 SGHVS, CDR2 FNYEAQ. The CDR3 length is 14 residues.

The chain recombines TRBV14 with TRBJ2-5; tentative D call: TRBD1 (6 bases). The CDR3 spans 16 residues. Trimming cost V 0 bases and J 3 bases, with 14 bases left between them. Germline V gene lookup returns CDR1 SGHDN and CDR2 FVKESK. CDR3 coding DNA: TGTGCCAGCAGCCAAGACCGAACAGCAGGGGAAGAGACCCAGTACTTC. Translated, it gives CASSQDRTAGEETQYF. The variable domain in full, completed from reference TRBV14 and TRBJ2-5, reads EAGVTQFPSHSVIEKGQTVTLRCDPISGHDNLYWYRRVMGKEIKFLLHFVKESKQDESGMPNNRFLAERTGGTYSTLKVQPAELEDSGVYFCASSQDRTAGEETQYFGPGTRLLVL.

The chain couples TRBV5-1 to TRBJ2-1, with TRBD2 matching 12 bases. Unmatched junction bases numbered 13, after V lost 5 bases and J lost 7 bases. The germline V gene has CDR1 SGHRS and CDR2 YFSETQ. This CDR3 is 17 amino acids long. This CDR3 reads CASRRTSGELFQNEQFF. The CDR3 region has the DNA TGCGCCAGCAGACGGACTAGCGGGGAGTTATTTCAAAATGAGCAGTTCTTC.

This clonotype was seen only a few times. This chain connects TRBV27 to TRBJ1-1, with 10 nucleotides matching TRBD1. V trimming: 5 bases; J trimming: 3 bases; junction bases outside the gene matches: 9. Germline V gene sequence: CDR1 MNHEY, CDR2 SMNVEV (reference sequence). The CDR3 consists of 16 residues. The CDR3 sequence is CASSTRTGGTDTEAFF. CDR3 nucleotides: TGTGCCAGCAGTACCAGGACAGGGGGGACGGACACTGAAGCTTTCTTT.

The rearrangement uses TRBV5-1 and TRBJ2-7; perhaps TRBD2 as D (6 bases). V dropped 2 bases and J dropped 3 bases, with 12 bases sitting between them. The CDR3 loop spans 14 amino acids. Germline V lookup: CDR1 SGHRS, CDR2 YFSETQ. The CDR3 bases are TGCGCCAGCAGCTTTGGGGAGGAGGGCTACGAGCAGTACTTC. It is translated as CASSFGEEGYEQYF.